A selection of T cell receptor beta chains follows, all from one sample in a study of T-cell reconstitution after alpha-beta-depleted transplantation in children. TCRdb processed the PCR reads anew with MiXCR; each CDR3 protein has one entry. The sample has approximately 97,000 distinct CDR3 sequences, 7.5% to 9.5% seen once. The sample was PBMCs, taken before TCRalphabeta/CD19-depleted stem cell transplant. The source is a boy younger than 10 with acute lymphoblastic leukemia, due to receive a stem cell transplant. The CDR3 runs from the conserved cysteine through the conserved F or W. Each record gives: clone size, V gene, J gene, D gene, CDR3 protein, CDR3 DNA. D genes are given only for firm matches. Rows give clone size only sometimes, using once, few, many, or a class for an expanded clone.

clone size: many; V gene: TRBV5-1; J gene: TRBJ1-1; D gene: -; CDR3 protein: CASSLVNSRGTEAFF; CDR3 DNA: TGCGCCAGCAGCTTGGTAAACAGCCGTGGAACTGAAGCTTTCTTT
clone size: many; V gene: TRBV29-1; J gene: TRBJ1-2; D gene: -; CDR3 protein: CSVSLTVNYGYTF; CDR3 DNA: TGCAGCGTTAGCCTGACAGTAAACTATGGCTACACCTTC
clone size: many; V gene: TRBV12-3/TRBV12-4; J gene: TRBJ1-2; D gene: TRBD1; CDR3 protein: CASSFRGGGGGYTF; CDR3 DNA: TGTGCCAGCAGTTTTAGAGGGGGCGGTGGTGGCTACACCTTC
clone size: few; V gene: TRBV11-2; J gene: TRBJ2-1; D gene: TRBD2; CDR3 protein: CASSLDPVGLAGARDEQFF; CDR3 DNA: TGTGCCAGCAGCTTAGACCCGGTGGGTTTAGCGGGGGCCAGGGATGAGCAGTTCTTC
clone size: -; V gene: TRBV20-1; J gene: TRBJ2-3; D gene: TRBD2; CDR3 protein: CSARGGLAGRGFADTQYF; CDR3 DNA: TGCAGTGCTAGAGGGGGACTAGCGGGGAGGGGTTTTGCAGATACGCAGTATTTT
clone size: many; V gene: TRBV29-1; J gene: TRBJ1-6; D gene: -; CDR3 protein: CSVSDTYNSPLHF; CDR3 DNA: TGCAGCGTTAGCGATACCTATAATTCACCCCTCCACTTT
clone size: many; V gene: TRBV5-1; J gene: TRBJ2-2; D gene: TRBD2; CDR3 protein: CASSVGSGGFRIGELFF; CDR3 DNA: TGCGCCAGCAGCGTGGGCAGCGGGGGATTCAGGATCGGGGAGCTGTTTTTT
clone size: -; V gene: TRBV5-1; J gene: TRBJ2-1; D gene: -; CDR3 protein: CASSLTTPGKVSYNEQFF; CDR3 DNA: TGCGCCAGCAGCTTAACCACCCCCGGAAAAGTCTCCTACAATGAGCAGTTCTTC
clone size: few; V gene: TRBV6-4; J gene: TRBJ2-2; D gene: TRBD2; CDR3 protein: CASSDSLAGNTGELFF; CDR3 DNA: TGTGCCAGCAGTGACTCACTAGCGGGGAACACCGGGGAGCTGTTTTTT
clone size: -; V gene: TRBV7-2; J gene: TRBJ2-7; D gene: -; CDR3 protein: CASSLGGATYEQYF; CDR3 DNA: TGTGCCAGCAGCTTGGGGGGCGCAACCTACGAGCAGTACTTC
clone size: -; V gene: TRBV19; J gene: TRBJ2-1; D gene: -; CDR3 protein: CASSIETYNEQFF; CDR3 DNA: TGTGCCAGTAGTATAGAAACCTACAATGAGCAGTTCTTC
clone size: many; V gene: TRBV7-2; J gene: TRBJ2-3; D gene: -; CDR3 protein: CASSNPPDTQYF; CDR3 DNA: TGTGCCAGCAGTAATCCCCCAGATACGCAGTATTTT
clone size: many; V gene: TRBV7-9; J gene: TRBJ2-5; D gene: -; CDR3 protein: CASSPGGPQETQYF; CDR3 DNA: TGTGCCAGCAGTCCCGGTGGGCCCCAAGAGACCCAGTACTTC
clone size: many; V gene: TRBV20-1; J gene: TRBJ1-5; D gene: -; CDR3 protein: CSALHGIGEPQHF; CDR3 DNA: TGCAGTGCTTTGCACGGGATAGGGGAGCCCCAGCATTTT
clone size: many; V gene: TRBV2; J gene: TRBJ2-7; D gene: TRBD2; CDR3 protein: CASKTGTSAHEQYF; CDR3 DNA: TGTGCCAGCAAGACCGGGACTAGCGCCCACGAGCAGTACTTC
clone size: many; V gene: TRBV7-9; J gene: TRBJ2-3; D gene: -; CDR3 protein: CASSLAPGNTQYF; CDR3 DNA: TGTGCCAGCAGCTTAGCGCCGGGGAATACGCAGTATTTT
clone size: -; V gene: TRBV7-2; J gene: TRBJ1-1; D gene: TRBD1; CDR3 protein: CASSLVAGGTNTEAFF; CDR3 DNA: TGTGCCAGCAGCTTAGTTGCAGGGGGCACGAACACTGAAGCTTTCTTT
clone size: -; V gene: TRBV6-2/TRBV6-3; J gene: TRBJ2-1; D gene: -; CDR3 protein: CASSYPDWGLYNEQFF; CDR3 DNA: TGTGCCAGCAGTTACCCCGACTGGGGGCTATACAATGAGCAGTTCTTC
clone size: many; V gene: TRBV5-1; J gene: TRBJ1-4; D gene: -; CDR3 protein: CASSLGAGNEKLFF; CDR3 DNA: TGCGCCAGCAGCCTGGGGGCTGGAAACGAAAAACTGTTTTTT
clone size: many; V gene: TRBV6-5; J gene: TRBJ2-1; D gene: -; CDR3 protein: CASSYRGPNNEQFF; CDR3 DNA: TGTGCCAGCAGTTACCGGGGGCCTAACAATGAGCAGTTCTTC
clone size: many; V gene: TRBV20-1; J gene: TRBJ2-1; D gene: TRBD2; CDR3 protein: CSASTSGNEQFF; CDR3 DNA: TGCAGTGCTTCGACTAGCGGGAATGAGCAGTTCTTC
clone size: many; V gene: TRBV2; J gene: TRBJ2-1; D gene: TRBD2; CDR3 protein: CASSEGRTSGVRQFF; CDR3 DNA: TGTGCCAGCAGTGAAGGCCGGACTAGCGGGGTGAGGCAGTTCTTC
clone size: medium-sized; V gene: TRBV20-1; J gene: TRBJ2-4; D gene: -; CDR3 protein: CSARLLKNIQYF; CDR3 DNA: TGCAGTGCTAGACTGCTCAAAAACATTCAGTACTTC
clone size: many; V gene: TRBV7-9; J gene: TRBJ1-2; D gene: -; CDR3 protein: CATTLGDAGYTF; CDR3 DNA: TGTGCCACCACCCTGGGGGATGCTGGCTACACCTTC
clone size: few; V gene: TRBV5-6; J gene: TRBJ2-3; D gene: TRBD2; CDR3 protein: CASSLPGGRDTQYF; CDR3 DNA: TGTGCCAGCAGCTTGCCCGGGGGGAGAGATACGCAGTATTTT
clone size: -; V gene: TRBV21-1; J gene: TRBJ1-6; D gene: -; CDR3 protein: CASSRDRDYNSPLHF; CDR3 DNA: TGTGCCAGCAGCAGGGACCGGGACTATAATTCACCCCTCCACTTT
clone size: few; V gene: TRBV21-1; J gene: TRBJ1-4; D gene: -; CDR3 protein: CATLDQPSREKLFF; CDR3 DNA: TGTGCCACATTGGACCAGCCCTCGAGGGAAAAACTGTTTTTT